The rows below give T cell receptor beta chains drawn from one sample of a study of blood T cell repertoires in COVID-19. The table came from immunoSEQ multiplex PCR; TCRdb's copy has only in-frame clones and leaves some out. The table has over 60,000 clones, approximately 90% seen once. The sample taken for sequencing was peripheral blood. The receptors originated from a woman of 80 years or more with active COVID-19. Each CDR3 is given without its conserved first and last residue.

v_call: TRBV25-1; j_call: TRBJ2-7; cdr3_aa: ASSPSSGIDEQY
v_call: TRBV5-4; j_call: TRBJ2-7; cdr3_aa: ASSLEAGPLYEQY
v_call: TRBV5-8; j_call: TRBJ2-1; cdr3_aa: ASSPPPQGFSYNEQF
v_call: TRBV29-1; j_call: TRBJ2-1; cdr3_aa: SVEGDSGNNEQF
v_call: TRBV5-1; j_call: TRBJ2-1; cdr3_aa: ASSPGGAPTYNEQF
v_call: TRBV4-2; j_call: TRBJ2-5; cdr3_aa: ASSHLVGVQETQY
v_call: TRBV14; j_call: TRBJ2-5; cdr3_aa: ASSDSGGVTQY
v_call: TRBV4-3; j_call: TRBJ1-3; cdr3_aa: ASSQYSSSGNTIY
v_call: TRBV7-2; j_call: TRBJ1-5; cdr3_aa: ASSLHAQEPQH
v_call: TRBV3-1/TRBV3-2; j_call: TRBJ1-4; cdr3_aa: ASSQEGGKLF
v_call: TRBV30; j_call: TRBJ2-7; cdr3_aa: AWRYSNYYEQY
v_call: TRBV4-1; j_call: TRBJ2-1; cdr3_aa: ASSQGTSGRARTEQF
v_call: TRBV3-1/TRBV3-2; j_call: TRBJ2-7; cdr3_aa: ASSLRGGSYEQY
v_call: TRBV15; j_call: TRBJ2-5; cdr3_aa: ATSTEEGSAETQY
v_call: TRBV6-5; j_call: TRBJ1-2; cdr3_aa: ASSFSPGQGYGGYT
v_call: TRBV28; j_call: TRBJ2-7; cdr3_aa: ASSLAGNEQY
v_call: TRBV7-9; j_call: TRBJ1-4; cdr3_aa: ASSYRGTTNEKLF
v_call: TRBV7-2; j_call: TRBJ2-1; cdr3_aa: ASSPFSGTHNEQF
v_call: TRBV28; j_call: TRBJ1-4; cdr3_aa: ASKGRGRPNEKLF
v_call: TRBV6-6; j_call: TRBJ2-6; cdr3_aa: ASSPRRQVTSGANVLT
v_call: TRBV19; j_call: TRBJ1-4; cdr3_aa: ASSIGRAAEKLF
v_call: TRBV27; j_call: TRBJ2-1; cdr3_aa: ASSTELAGPVYNEQF
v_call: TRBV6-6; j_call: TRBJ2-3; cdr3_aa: ASSFFLDSSTDTQY
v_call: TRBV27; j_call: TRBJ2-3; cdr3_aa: ASSLTSGSGDTQY
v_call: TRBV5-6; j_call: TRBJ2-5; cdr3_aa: ASSLVTSGSRETQY
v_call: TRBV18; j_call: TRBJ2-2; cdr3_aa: ASSPSGDRGYTGELF
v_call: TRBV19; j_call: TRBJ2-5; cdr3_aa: ASSIGGSQETQY
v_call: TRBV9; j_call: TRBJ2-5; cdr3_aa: ASSVRGLVQETQY
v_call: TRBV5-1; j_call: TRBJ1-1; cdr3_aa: ASSLQLNTEAF